This TCR beta chain was captured by sequencing in a study of T cell changes during pregnancy in multiple sclerosis. V gave up 0 bases and J gave up 1 base, with 9 bases separating them. This CDR3 contains 15 residues. Germline CDR1 is LGHNA and CDR2 is YSLEER. Measured with immunoSEQ multiplex PCR; TCRdb has only the in-frame clones, and not every one. The sample includes around 35,000 clones, roughly nine tenths of them seen just once. The source is a female donor with multiple sclerosis, enrolled in a pregnancy study. This chain uses TRBV4-3 with TRBJ1-1; no firm D call. Sequencing was performed on CD8+ T cells from peripheral blood mononuclear cells, taken after pregnancy. CDR3 nucleotide sequence: TGCGCCAGCAGCCAAGATAGCGGAGAGAACACTGAAGCTTTCTTT. It specifies CASSQDSGENTEAFF.